The 30 T cell receptor beta chains in this list originate from one sample, sequenced in a study of cytomegalovirus exposure and HLA in healthy donors. Primers included in the PCR were 60 Vbeta and 13 Jbeta primers. Sequencing used immunoSEQ multiplex PCR; TCRdb keeps in-frame clones, though not all of them. The sample totals under 95,000 clones. Sequenced sample: PBMCs. The receptors stem from a female donor in good health and CMV-seropositive.

The V and J genes are TRBV19 and TRBJ1-2; D remains unclear. Germline loops: CDR1 LNHDA, CDR2 SQIVND (reference sequence). The CDR3 runs to 15 residues. V shed 4 bases and J shed 3 bases, with 15 bases lying between them. CDR3 in amino acids: CASSSYEAADYGYTF. The CDR3 DNA is TGTGCCAGTAGTAGTTACGAGGCCGCCGACTATGGCTACACCTTC. Full variable domain (remainder filled in from reference TRBV19 and TRBJ1-2): DGGITQSPKYLFRKEGQNVTLSCEQNLNHDAMYWYRQDPGQGLRLIYYSQIVNDFQKGDIAEGYSVSREKKESFPLTVTSAQKNPTAFYLCASSSYEAADYGYTFGSGTRLTVV.

CDR3 nucleotides: TGTGCCATCAGTGATCGGGGTGGGGGCAATCAGCCCCAGCATTTT. Translation: CAISDRGGGNQPQHF. The rearrangement joins TRBV10-3 to TRBJ1-5; D unresolved. The CDR3 length is 15 residues. Germline V gene data show CDR1 as ENHRY and CDR2 as SYGVKD. Trimming took 3 bases from V and 2 from J, leaving 11 bases between them.

This chain connects TRBV6-5 to TRBJ1-4; 7 nucleotides line up with TRBD1. J gave up 7 bases and V 5 bases, and 4 bases lay outside the gene matches. CDR3 size: 13 residues. Germline values: CDR1 MNHEY, CDR2 SVGAGI. This CDR3 is CASSKTGSEKLFF. The CDR3, as DNA: TGTGCCAGCAGTAAGACAGGGAGTGAAAAACTGTTTTTT.

The chain uses TRBV4-1 and TRBJ2-3; D not resolved. CDR3 size: 14 residues. V was shortened by 2 bases and J by 4 bases, with 10 bases between the two germline ends. Germline CDR1 is MGHRA and CDR2 is YSYEKL. The CDR3 loop reads CASSQRDVADTQYF. DNA of the CDR3: TGCGCCAGCAGCCAACGAGATGTCGCAGATACGCAGTATTTT.

The rearrangement joins TRBV7-2 to TRBJ1-2; TRBD1 agrees at 12 bases. Trimming took 5 bases from V and 4 from J; bases not matched to a gene: 8. Germline-derived CDR1 and CDR2 are SGHTA and FQGNSA. CDR3 length: 16 residues. CDR3 loop: CASSVGQGASGYGYTF. The CDR3 DNA is TGTGCCAGCAGCGTGGGACAGGGGGCCTCGGGCTATGGCTACACCTTC.

V usage is TRBV7-2 and J usage is TRBJ2-1; a weak D match, TRBD2 (6 bases). The V end lost 2 bases, the J end lost 9 bases, and 14 bases lay between the germline ends. The CDR3 is 14 amino acids. Germline V gene data show CDR1 as SGHTA and CDR2 as FQGNSA. CDR3 sequence: CASSLLSTRSEQFF. CDR3 in DNA: TGTGCCAGCAGCTTACTCTCGACTAGAAGTGAGCAGTTCTTC.

The CDR3 sequence is CASRPRTRELGYTF. CDR3 nucleotides: TGTGCCAGCAGACCTAGGACACGTGAGCTGGGCTACACCTTC. The rearrangement links TRBV6-5 to TRBJ1-2, with D maybe TRBD1 (5 bases). CDR1 is MNHEY, CDR2 SVGAGI, per germline. This CDR3 is built from 14 residues. Trimming took off 6 bases at V and 8 bases at J, with 19 bases between the two ends.

This chain connects TRBV2 to TRBJ2-1; D unclear. There are 10 residues in the CDR3. Trimming cost V 8 bases and J 15 bases, with 14 bases left between them. The germline CDR1 and CDR2 sequences are SNHLY and FYNNEI. The CDR3 loop is CASGGPPPFF. The CDR3 DNA reads TGTGCCAGCGGTGGGCCCCCCCCGTTCTTC.

V and J are TRBV28 and TRBJ1-1; a weak D match, TRBD1 (5 bases). Trimming shortened V by 8 bases and J by 0 bases, and 13 bases separated the two germline ends. Germline CDR1 and CDR2: MDHEN and SYDVKM. There are 14 residues in the CDR3. As DNA, the CDR3 is TGTGCCAGCCGGTTAGGACAAATGAACACTGAAGCTTTCTTT. Its protein product is CASRLGQMNTEAFF. Using reference TRBV28 and TRBJ1-1 for the parts outside the CDR3, the full variable domain is DVKVTQSSRYLVKRTGEKVFLECVQDMDHENMFWYRQDPGLGLRLIYFSYDVKMKEKGDIPEGYSVSREKKERFSLILESASTNQTSMYLCASRLGQMNTEAFFGQGTRLTVV.

The genes are TRBV7-8 and TRBJ2-5; no clear D. V was trimmed by 7 bases and J by 13 bases, leaving 7 bases between them. Germline CDR1 is SGHVS and CDR2 is FQNEAQ. The CDR3 totals 8 residues. The CDR3 region has the DNA TGTGCCAGCATCTCCCTGTACTTC. It is translated as CASISLYF.

V and J are TRBV5-1 and TRBJ1-1, with TRBD1 matching 7 bases. Per germline, CDR1 SGHRS and CDR2 YFSETQ. This CDR3 comprises 15 residues. V shed 4 bases, J shed 5 bases, and the junction held 11 bases outside the gene matches. CDR3 nucleotide sequence: TGCGCCAGCAGCGGTATGACAGGGACGGGGACTGAAGCTTTCTTT. Translated, it gives CASSGMTGTGTEAFF.

CDR3 in DNA: TGTGCCAGCAGCTACCAGGGGGCGGGGTACGAGCAGTACTTC. Translating it yields CASSYQGAGYEQYF. V and J are TRBV5-6 and TRBJ2-7, with 8 nucleotides matching TRBD1. With V trimmed by 3 bases and J by 4 bases, 6 bases remained unmatched. The CDR3 consists of 14 residues. Looked up from germline, CDR1 is SGHDT and CDR2 is YYEEEE.

The chain carries TRBV27 and TRBJ2-7; 13 bases map to TRBD2. Germline V lookup: CDR1 MNHEY, CDR2 SMNVEV (reference sequence). There are 18 residues in the CDR3. V was pared by 2 bases and J by 0 bases, with 7 bases of the junction left unmatched. The CDR3 is CASSLTGTSGVSSYEQYF. CDR3 in DNA: TGTGCCAGCAGTTTAACCGGGACTAGCGGGGTTAGCTCCTACGAGCAGTACTTC.

The V and J genes are TRBV18 and TRBJ2-2, with 12 bases that match TRBD2. V was clipped by 3 bases and J by 4 bases; unmatched bases: 3. Germline CDR1 is KGHSH and CDR2 is LQKENI. This CDR3 has 16 amino acids. This chain's CDR3 is CASSPRLAGVTGELFF. In DNA form, the CDR3 reads TGTGCCAGCTCACCCCGACTAGCGGGAGTCACCGGGGAGCTGTTTTTT.

The rearrangement uses TRBV7-9 and TRBJ2-6; tentatively, D is TRBD1 (5 bases). The length of the CDR3 is 19 residues. CDR1 is SEHNR and CDR2 is FQNEAQ in the germline V gene (reference sequence). Trimming removed 4 bases at V and 2 bases at J, with 21 bases between. Here the CDR3 DNA reads TGTGCCAGCAGCTCACCCGAACAGGCCAAATCTCCTGGGGCCAACGTCCTGACTTTC. It encodes CASSSPEQAKSPGANVLTF.

The chain recombines TRBV4-3 with TRBJ1-4; TRBD1 is a possible D gene (6 bases). Deletions cut 2 bases from V and 5 bases from J, with 15 bases between. This CDR3 has 16 amino acids. Germline V lookup: CDR1 LGHNA, CDR2 YSLEER. The CDR3 nucleotides are TGCGCCAGCAGCCAACCCACAGGGAGAGGAAATGAAAAACTGTTTTTT. Protein: CASSQPTGRGNEKLFF.

The chain couples TRBV7-9 to TRBJ1-1, with D hard to call. The CDR3 consists of 13 residues. In germline, CDR1 is SEHNR, CDR2 FQNEAQ (reference sequence). Trimming pared 5 bases from V and 4 bases from J, leaving 11 bases between. CDR3 nucleotides: TGTGCCAGCAGCGCCCACGAGGGCACTGAAGCTTTCTTT. Protein sequence: CASSAHEGTEAFF.

V gene TRBV28 combines with J gene TRBJ1-5; D unclear. The CDR3 consists of 12 residues. Trimming shortened V by 5 bases and J by 7 bases, and 9 bases separated the two germline ends. Germline lookup yields CDR1 MDHEN and CDR2 SYDVKM. The CDR3 DNA is TGTGCCAGCAGTACTAGTTGGCAGCCCCAGCATTTT. It yields the protein CASSTSWQPQHF.

About this clone: The junction does not match germline at one end; this may be a read error. The chain is built from TRBV6-5 and TRBJ1-5; 8 bases are a match to TRBD1. Germline CDR1 and CDR2: MNHEY and SVGAGI. CDR3 length: 15 amino acids. Here the CDR3 reads CASSYAGGAGQHQHF. The CDR3 region has the DNA TGTGCCAGCAGTTACGCAGGGGGCGCCGGTCAGCACCAGCATTTT.

The gene calls are TRBV7-9 and TRBJ2-2; possible D gene TRBD2, 5 bases. The CDR3 has 13 amino acids. CDR1 is SEHNR and CDR2 is FQNEAQ in the germline V gene (reference sequence). Trimming removed 5 bases from V and 2 bases from J, with 6 bases in between. The CDR3 nucleotides read TGTGCCAGCAGCGGGAGAAACACCGGGGAGCTGTTTTTT. Translated, it gives CASSGRNTGELFF. The complete variable domain, with remaining parts taken from reference TRBV7-9 and TRBJ2-2, reads DTGVSQNPRHKITKRGQNVTFRCDPISEHNRLYWYRQTLGQGPEFLTYFQNEAQLEKSRLLSDRFSAERPKGSFSTLEIQRTEQGDSAMYLCASSGRNTGELFFGEGSRLTVL.

The chain links TRBV5-8 to TRBJ2-7; 7 bases line up with TRBD1. CDR1 is SGHTS and CDR2 is YDEGEE in the germline V gene. V lost 4 bases and J lost 3; bases outside the gene matches: 7. CDR3 length equals 14 residues. The CDR3 reads CASSHRQGNYEQYF. The CDR3 bases are TGTGCCAGCAGCCACCGACAGGGTAACTACGAGCAGTACTTC.

The J gene is TRBJ2-1, the V gene TRBV29-1; D is possibly TRBD1 (5 bases). The germline gives CDR1 SQVTM, CDR2 ANQGSEA. The ends were cut back, 4 bases at V and 3 bases at J, with 10 bases in the middle. This CDR3 is built from 13 residues. CDR3 nucleotides: TGCAGCGTTGCAACAGGTTTCTACAATGAGCAGTTCTTC. Translated: CSVATGFYNEQFF.

This chain uses TRBV5-1 with TRBJ1-1; 7 bases align to TRBD1. The V gene's germline CDR1 is SGHRS and CDR2 YFSETQ. After removal of 2 bases from V and 4 bases from J, the junction contained 14 bases not matched to a gene. The CDR3 sequence is 17 residues long. CDR3 coding DNA: TGCGCCAGCAGCTTCAAGGAAACAGGGGTGAGTGGCACTGAAGCTTTCTTT. Translation gives CASSFKETGVSGTEAFF.

This rearrangement joins TRBV11-2 to TRBJ2-5; D gene uncertain. Trimming removed 4 bases at V and 5 bases at J, with 23 bases between. The CDR3 has 17 amino acids. Germline V gives CDR1 SGHAT, CDR2 FQNNGV. The CDR3 bases are TGTGCCAGCAGCTATAACCCCGGCTTGAGTAGCTGGGAGACCCAGTACTTC. It codes for CASSYNPGLSSWETQYF.

The chain has TRBV5-4 and TRBJ2-1; the match to TRBD1 covers 9 bases. The ends lost 4 bases at V and 8 bases at J; junction bases unmatched: 7. This CDR3 spans 14 amino acids. CDR1 is SGHNT and CDR2 is YYREEE in the germline V gene (reference sequence). CDR3 in DNA: TGTGCCAGCAGCCGAGACAGGGGGGACGATGAGCAGTTCTTC. Protein sequence: CASSRDRGDDEQFF. Full variable domain (rest looked up from reference TRBV5-4 and TRBJ2-1): ETGVTQSPTHLIKTRGQQVTLRCSSQSGHNTVSWYQQALGQGPQFIFQYYREEENGRGNFPPRFSGLQFPNYSSELNVNALELDDSALYLCASSRDRGDDEQFFGPGTRLTVL.

V is TRBV5-1 and J is TRBJ1-1, with D perhaps matching TRBD1 (5 bases). Germline V gene sequence: CDR1 SGHRS, CDR2 YFSETQ. The CDR3 totals 13 residues. Trimming took off 0 bases at V and 11 bases at J, with 14 bases between the two ends. This CDR3 is CASSLGTGGSAFF. In nucleotides, the CDR3 is TGCGCCAGCAGCTTGGGGACCGGGGGTAGCGCTTTCTTT.

The chain couples TRBV18 to TRBJ1-1; 8 bases align to TRBD1. With 3 bases clipped from V and 5 bases from J, the junction kept 11 bases outside the gene matches. The CDR3 consists of 16 residues. CDR1 and CDR2 from the germline V gene are KGHSH and LQKENI. The CDR3 region has the DNA TGTGCCAGCTCACCGTTCGACAGGGGTCGTGTAACTGAAGCTTTCTTT. Translating gives CASSPFDRGRVTEAFF.

The rearrangement uses TRBV5-6 and TRBJ1-5, with TRBD1 as a possible D gene (5 bases). Germline loops: CDR1 SGHDT, CDR2 YYEEEE. V gave up 4 bases and J gave up 3 bases, with 20 bases separating them. The CDR3 has 17 residues. In DNA, the CDR3 is TGTGCCAGCAGCCCCTGGGCTCTCAGGGACTACAATCAGCCCCAGCATTTT. It specifies CASSPWALRDYNQPQHF.

V gene TRBV6-1 combines with J gene TRBJ1-5; 7 positions agree with TRBD1. The germline gives CDR1 MNHNS, CDR2 SASEGT. The CDR3 is 13 amino acids. Trimming at V came to 7 bases and at J to 3 bases, leaving 3 bases not matched to a gene. The CDR3 DNA sequence: TGTGCCAGCAAAGGACAGGTCAATCAGCCCCAGCATTTT. Amino acid sequence: CASKGQVNQPQHF.

The rearrangement uses TRBV18 and TRBJ2-3; D unclear. Trimming removed 3 bases from V and 4 bases from J, with 17 bases in between. CDR1 is KGHSH, CDR2 LQKENI, per germline. This CDR3 has 16 residues. The CDR3 region has the DNA TGTGCCAGCTCACCTGGGTCGAACAGTGGTCCAGATACGCAGTATTTT. Its translation is CASSPGSNSGPDTQYF. The variable domain in full, with the rest retrieved from reference TRBV18 and TRBJ2-3, is NAGVMQNPRHLVRRRGQEARLRCSPMKGHSHVYWYRQLPEEGLKFMVYLQKENIIDESGMPKERFSAEFPKEGPSILRIQQVVRGDSAAYFCASSPGSNSGPDTQYFGPGTRLTVL.